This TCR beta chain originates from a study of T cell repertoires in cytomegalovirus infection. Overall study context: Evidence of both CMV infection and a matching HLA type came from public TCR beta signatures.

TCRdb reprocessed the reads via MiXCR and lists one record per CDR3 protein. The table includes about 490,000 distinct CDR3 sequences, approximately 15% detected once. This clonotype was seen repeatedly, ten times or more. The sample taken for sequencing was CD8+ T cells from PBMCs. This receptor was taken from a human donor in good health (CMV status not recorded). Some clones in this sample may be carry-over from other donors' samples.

In DNA form, the CDR3 reads TGTGCCAGCAGTTGGTCGGGACAGGCTTCCTACGAGCAGTACTTC. It specifies CASSWSGQASYEQYF. The chain has TRBV12-3 or TRBV12-4 and TRBJ2-7; TRBD1 agrees at 8 bases. V lost 4 bases to trimming and J lost 1 base; unmatched junction nucleotides: 6. The CDR3 sequence is 15 residues long.